The T cell receptor beta chain described here comes from a study of cytomegalovirus exposure and HLA in healthy donors. Study-wide points: In a later analysis, TCR beta V- and J-gene trimming was associated with a missense DCLRE1C variant. The authors enumerated 164 TCR beta chains as linked to cytomegalovirus. The study found most TCR sequences rare, yet found some public TCRs in many donors. Most TCR beta V segments were productive about 87% or about 30% of the time in an earlier analysis.

The PCR contained 60 Vbeta and 13 Jbeta primers. The table came from immunoSEQ multiplex PCR; TCRdb's copy has only in-frame clones and leaves some out. The top ten hold about 2% of the sample, which has approximately 120,000 clones, around 78% seen once. The ends were cut back, 4 bases at V and 8 bases at J, with 9 bases in the middle. The CDR3 covers 11 residues. Germline CDR1 SGHRS, CDR2 YFSETQ. For this clone: Its antigen is not known.

The chain carries TRBV5-1 and TRBJ1-1; D is unclear. The TCR was taken from a man in his fifties or sixties in good health and CMV-seronegative. Material: PBMCs. CDR3 coding DNA: TGCGCCAGCAGCGCCCAGAAGGAAGCTTTCTTT. Its translation is CASSAQKEAFF.